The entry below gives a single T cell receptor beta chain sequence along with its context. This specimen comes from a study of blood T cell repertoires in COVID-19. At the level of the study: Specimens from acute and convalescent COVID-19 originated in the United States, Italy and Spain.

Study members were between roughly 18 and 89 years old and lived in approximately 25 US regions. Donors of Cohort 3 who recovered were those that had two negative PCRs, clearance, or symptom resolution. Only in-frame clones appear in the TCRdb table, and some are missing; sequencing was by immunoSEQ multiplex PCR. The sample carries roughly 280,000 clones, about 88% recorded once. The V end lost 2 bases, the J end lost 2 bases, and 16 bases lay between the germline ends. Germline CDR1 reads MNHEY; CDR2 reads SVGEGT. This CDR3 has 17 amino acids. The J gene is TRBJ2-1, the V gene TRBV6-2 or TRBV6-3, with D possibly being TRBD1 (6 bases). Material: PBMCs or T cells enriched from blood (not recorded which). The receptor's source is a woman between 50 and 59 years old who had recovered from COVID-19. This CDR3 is CASSYPTHRQAYNEQFF. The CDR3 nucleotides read TGTGCCAGCAGTTACCCAACGCACCGACAGGCCTACAATGAGCAGTTCTTC.